This TCR beta chain came from a study of blood T cell repertoires in COVID-19. Method: immunoSEQ multiplex PCR; TCRdb's copy keeps in-frame clones and lacks some. The table has about 62,000 clones, 80% to 90% seen once. The V gene lost 2 bases and the J gene lost 3 bases, with 16 bases spanning the gap. The CDR3 contains 16 residues. Germline V gene data show CDR1 as LGHNT and CDR2 as FRNRAP. The rearrangement links TRBV12-5 to TRBJ2-5; tentatively, D is TRBD2 (5 bases). The sequenced material came from peripheral blood. This receptor was taken from a human donor in a cohort sampled during active COVID-19. CDR3 residues: CASGLLGLFTKETQYF. DNA of the CDR3: TGTGCTAGTGGTTTGCTAGGACTGTTTACGAAAGAGACCCAGTACTTC.